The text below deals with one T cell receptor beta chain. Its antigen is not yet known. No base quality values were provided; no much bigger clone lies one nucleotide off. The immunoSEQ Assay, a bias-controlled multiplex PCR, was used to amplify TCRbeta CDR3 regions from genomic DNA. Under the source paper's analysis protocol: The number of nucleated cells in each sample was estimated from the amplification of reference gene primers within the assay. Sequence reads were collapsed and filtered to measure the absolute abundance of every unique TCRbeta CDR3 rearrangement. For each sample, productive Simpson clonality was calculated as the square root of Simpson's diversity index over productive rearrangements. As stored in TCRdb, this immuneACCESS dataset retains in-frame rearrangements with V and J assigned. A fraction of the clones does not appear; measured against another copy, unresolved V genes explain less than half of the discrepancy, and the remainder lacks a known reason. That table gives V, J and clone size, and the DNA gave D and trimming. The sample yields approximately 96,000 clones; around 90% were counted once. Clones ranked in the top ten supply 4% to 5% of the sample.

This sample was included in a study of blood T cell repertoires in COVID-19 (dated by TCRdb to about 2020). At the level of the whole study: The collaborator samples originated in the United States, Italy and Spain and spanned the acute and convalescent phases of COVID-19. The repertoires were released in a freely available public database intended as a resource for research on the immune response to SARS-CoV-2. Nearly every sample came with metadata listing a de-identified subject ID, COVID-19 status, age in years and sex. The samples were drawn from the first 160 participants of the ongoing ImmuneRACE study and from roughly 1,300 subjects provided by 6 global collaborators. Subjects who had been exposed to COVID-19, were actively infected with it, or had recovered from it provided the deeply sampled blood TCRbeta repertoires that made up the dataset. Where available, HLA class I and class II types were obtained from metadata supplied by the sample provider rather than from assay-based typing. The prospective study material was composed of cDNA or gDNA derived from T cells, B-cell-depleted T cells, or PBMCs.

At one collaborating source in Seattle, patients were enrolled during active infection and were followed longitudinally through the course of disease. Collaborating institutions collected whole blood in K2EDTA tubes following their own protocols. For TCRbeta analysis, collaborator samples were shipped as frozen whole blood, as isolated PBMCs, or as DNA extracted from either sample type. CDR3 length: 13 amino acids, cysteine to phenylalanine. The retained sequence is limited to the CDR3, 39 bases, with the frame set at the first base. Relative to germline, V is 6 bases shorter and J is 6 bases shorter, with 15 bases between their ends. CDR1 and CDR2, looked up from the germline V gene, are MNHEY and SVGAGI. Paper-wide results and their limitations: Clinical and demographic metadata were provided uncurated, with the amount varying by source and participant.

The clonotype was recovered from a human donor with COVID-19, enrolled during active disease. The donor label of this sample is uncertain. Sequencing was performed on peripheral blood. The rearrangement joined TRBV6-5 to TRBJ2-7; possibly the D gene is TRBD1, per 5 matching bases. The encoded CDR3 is CASSSGRQREQYF. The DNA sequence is TGTGCCAGCAGCTCAGGGCGGCAGCGCGAGCAGTACTTC.